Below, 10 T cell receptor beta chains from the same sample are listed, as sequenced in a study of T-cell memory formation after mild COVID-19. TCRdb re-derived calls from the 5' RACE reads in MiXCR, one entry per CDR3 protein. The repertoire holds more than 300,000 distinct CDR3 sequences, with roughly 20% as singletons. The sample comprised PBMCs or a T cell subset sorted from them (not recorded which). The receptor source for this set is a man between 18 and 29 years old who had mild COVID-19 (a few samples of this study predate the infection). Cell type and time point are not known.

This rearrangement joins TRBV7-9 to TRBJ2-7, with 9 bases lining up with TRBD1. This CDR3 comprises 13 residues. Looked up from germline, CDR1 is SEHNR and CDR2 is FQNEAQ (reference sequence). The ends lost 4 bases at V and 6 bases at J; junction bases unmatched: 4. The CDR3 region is CASSSWDRAEQYF. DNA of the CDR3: TGTGCCAGCAGCTCCTGGGACAGGGCCGAGCAGTACTTC.

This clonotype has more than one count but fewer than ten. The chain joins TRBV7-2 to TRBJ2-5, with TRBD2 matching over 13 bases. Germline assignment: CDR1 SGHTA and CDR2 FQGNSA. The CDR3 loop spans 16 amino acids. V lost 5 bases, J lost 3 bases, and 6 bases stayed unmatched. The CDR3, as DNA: TGTGCCAGCAGCACTAGCGGGGGGGCGTGGGAAGAGACCCAGTACTTC. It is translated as CASSTSGGAWEETQYF.

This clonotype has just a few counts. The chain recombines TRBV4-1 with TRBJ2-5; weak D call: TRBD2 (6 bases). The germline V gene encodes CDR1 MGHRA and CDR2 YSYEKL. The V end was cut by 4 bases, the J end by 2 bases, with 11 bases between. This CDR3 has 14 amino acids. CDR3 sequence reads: CASSPLEGQETQYF. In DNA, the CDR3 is TGCGCCAGCAGCCCCCTGGAGGGGCAAGAGACCCAGTACTTC.

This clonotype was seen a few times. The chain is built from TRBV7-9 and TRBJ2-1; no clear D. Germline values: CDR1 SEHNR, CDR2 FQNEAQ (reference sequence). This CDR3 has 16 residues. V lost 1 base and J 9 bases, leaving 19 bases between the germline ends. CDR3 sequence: CASSLVPGVDLVEQFF. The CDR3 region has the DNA TGTGCCAGCAGCTTAGTTCCGGGCGTAGATTTGGTTGAGCAGTTCTTC.

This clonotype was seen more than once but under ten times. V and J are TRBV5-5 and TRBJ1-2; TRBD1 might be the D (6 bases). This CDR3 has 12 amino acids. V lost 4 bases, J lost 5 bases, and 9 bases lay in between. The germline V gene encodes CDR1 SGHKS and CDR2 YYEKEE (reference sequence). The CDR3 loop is CASSPGEYGYTF. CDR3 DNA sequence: TGTGCCAGCAGCCCAGGGGAATATGGCTACACCTTC.

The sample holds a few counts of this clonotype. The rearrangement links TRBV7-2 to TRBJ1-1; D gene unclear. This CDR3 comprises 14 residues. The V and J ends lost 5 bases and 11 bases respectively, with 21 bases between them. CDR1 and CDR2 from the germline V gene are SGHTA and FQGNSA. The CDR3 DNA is TGTGCCAGCAGCCTAGGGTGGGCCAGGCACCGCGCTTTCTTT. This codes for CASSLGWARHRAFF.

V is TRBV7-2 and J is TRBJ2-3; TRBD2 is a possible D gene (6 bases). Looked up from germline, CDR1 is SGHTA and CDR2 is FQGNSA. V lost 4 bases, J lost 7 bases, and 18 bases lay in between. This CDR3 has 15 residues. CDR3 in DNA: TGTGCCAGCAGCTCAAGGGAGGAGCGGGCACATACGCAGTATTTT. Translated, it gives CASSSREERAHTQYF.

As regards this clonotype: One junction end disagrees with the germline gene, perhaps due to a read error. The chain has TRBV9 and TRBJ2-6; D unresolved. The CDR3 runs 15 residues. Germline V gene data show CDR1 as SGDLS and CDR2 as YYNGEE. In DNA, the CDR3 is TGTTCCAGCAGCGTAGTTCAGGCTGGGGCCAACGTCCTGACTTTC. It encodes CSSSVVQAGANVLTF.

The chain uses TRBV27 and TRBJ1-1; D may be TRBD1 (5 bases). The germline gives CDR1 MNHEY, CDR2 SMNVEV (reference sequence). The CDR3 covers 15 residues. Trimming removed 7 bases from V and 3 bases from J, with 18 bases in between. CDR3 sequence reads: CASNSLGRADTEAFF. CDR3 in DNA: TGTGCCAGCAACTCCCTGGGGCGGGCTGACACTGAAGCTTTCTTT.

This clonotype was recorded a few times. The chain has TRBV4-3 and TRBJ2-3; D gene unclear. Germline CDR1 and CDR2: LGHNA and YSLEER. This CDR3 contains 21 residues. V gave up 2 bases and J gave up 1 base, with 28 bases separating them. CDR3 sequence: CASSQWVFLAGGPPRTDTQYF. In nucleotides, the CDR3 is TGCGCCAGCAGCCAATGGGTCTTTCTGGCCGGTGGTCCTCCTCGCACAGATACGCAGTATTTT.